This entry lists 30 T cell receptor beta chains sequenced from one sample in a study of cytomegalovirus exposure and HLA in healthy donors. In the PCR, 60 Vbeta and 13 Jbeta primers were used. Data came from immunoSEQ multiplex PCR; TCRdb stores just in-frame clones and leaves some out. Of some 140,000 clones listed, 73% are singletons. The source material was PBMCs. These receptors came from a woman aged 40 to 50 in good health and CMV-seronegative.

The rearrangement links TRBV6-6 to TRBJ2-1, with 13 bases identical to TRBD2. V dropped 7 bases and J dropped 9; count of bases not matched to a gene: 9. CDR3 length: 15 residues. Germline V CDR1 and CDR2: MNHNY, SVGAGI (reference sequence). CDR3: CASTPLAGGPIEQFF. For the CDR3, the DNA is TGTGCCAGCACTCCACTAGCGGGGGGGCCGATTGAGCAGTTCTTC.

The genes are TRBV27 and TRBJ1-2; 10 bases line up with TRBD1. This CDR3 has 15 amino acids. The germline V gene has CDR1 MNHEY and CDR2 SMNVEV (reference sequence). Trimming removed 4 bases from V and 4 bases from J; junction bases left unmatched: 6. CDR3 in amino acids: CASSSRTGGIYGYTF. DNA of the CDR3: TGTGCCAGCAGTTCCAGGACAGGGGGGATCTATGGCTACACCTTC.

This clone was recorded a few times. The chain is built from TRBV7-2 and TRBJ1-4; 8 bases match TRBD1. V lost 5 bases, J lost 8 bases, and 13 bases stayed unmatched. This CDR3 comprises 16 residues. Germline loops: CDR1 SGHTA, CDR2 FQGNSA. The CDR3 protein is CASSHDYQGAWEKLFF. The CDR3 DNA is TGTGCCAGCAGCCATGACTACCAGGGGGCGTGGGAAAAACTGTTTTTT. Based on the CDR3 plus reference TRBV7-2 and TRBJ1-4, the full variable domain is GAGVSQSPSNKVTEKGKDVELRCDPISGHTALYWYRQSLGQGLEFLIYFQGNSAPDKSGLPSDRFSAERTGGSVSTLTIQRTQQEDSAVYLCASSHDYQGAWEKLFFGSGTQLSVL.

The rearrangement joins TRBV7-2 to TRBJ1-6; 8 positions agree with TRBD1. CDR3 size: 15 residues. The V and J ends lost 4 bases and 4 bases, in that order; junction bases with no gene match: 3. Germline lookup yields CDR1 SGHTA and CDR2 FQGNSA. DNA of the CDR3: TGTGCCAGCAGCTCGGACAGGGCATATAATTCACCCCTCCACTTT. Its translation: CASSSDRAYNSPLHF.

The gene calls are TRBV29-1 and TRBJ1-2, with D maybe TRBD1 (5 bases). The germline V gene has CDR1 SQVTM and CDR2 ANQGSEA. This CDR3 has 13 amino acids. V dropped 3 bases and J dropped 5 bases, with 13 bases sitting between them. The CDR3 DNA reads TGCAGCGTTGACTTAAAGGGGAATTATGGCTACACCTTC. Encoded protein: CSVDLKGNYGYTF.

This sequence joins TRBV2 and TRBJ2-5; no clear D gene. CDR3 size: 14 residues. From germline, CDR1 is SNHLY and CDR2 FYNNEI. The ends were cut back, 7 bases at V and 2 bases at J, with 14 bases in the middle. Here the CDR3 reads CASMYLSDQETQYF. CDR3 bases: TGTGCCAGCATGTATCTCTCAGATCAAGAGACCCAGTACTTC.

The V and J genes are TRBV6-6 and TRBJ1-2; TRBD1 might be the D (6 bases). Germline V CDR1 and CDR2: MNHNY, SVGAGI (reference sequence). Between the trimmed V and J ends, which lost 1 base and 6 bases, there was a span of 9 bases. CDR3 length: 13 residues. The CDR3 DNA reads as TGTGCCAGCAGTTACTATAACAGGGATGGCTACACCTTC. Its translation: CASSYYNRDGYTF.

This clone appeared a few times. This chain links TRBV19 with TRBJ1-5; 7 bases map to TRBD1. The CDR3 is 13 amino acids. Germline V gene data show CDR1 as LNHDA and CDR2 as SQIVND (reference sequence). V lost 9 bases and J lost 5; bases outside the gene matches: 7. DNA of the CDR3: TGTGCCAGCACAGGGGAGGAGTATCAGCCCCAGCATTTT. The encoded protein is CASTGEEYQPQHF.

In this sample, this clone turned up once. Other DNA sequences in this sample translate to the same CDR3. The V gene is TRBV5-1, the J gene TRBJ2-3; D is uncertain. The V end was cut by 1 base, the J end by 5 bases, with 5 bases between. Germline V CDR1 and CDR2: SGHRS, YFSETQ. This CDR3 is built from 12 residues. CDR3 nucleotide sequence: TGCGCCAGCAGCTTGACAGAAGATACGCAGTATTTT. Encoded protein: CASSLTEDTQYF. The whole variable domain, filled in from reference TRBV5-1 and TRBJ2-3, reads KAGVTQTPRYLIKTRGQQVTLSCSPISGHRSVSWYQQTPGQGLQFLFEYFSETQRNKGNFPGRFSGRQFSNSRSEMNVSTLELGDSALYLCASSLTEDTQYFGPGTRLTVL.

The CDR3 coding sequence is TGTGCCAGCAGCTTAACAGGATACGAGCAGTACGTC. Translating gives CASSLTGYEQYV. The chain joins TRBV7-2 to TRBJ2-7, with a weak D call TRBD1 (5 bases). This CDR3 is 12 amino acids long. Trimming stripped 2 bases from V and 4 bases from J, with 6 bases between. CDR1 and CDR2 (germline): SGHTA, FQGNSA.

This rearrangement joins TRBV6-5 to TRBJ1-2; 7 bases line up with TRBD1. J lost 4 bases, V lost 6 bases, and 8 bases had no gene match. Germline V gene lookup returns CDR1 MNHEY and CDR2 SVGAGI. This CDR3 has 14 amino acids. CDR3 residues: CASRIPGQPYGYTF. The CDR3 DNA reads TGTGCCAGCAGGATCCCGGGACAGCCCTATGGCTACACCTTC.

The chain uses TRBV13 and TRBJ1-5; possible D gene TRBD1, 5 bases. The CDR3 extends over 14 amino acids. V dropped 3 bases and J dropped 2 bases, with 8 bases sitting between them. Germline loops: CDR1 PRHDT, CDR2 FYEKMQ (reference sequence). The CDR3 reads CASSFGRGNQPQHF. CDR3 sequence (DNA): TGTGCCAGCAGCTTTGGCAGGGGCAATCAGCCCCAGCATTTT. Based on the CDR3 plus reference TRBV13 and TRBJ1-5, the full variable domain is AAGVIQSPRHLIKEKRETATLKCYPIPRHDTVYWYQQGPGQDPQFLISFYEKMQSDKGSIPDRFSAQQFSDYHSELNMSSLELGDSALYFCASSFGRGNQPQHFGDGTRLSIL.

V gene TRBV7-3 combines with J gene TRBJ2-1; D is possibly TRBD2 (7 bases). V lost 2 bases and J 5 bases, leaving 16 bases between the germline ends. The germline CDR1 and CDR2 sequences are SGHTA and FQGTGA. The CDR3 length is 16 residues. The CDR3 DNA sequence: TGTGCCAGCAGCTTAGTGGGCGGCGGGGGCCACAATGAGCAGTTCTTC. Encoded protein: CASSLVGGGGHNEQFF. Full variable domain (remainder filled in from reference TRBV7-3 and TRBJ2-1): GAGVSQTPSNKVTEKGKYVELRCDPISGHTALYWYRQSLGQGPEFLIYFQGTGAADDSGLPNDRFFAVRPEGSVSTLKIQRTERGDSAVYLCASSLVGGGGHNEQFFGPGTRLTVL.

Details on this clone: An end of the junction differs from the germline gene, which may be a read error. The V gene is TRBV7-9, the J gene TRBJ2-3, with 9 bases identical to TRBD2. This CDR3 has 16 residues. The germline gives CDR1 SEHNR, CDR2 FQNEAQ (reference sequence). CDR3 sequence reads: CSSSPTGRGGADTQYF. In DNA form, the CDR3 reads TGTTCCAGCAGCCCTACCGGGCGGGGGGGTGCAGATACGCAGTATTTT.

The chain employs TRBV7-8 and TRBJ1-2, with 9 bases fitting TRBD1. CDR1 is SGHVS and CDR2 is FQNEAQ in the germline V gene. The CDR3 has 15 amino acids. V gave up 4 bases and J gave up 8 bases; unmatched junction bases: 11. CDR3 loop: CASSWDRVKARGYTF. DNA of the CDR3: TGTGCCAGCAGCTGGGACAGGGTTAAAGCGAGGGGCTACACCTTC.

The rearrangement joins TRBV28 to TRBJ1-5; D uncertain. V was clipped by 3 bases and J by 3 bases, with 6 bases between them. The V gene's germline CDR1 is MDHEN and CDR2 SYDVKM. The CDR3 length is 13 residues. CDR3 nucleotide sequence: TGTGCCAGCAGTTTTGGGCACAATCAGCCCCAGCATTTT. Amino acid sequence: CASSFGHNQPQHF.

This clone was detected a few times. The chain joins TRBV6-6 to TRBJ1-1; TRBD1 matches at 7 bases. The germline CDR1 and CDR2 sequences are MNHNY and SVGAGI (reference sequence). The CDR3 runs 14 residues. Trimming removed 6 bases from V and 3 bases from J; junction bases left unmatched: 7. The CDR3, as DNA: TGTGCCAGCAGGATAAGACAGGGCTACACTGAAGCTTTCTTT. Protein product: CASRIRQGYTEAFF.

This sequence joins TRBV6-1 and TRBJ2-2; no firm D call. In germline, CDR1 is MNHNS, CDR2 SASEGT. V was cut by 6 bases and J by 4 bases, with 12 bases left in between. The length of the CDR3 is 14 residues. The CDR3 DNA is TGTGCCAGCAGGGAAAGGAGTAGCACCGGGGAGCTGTTTTTT. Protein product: CASRERSSTGELFF.

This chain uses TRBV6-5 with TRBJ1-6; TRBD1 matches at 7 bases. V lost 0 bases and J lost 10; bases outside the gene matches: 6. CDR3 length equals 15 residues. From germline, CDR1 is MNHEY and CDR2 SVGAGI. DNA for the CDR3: TGTGCCAGCAGTTACTCAGGGGGCTCCGGATCACCCCTCCACTTT. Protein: CASSYSGGSGSPLHF.

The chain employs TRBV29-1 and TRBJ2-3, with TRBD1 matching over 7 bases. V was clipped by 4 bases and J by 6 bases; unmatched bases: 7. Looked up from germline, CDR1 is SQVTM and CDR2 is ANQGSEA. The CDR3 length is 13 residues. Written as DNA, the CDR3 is TGCAGCGTTGGACAGGGCCAGACCGATACGCAGTATTTT. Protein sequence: CSVGQGQTDTQYF.

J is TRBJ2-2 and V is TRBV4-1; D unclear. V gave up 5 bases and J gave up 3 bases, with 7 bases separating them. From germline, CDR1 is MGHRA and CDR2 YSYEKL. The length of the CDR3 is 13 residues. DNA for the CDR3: TGCGCCAGCAGCATACAGTACACCGGGGAGCTGTTTTTT. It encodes CASSIQYTGELFF.

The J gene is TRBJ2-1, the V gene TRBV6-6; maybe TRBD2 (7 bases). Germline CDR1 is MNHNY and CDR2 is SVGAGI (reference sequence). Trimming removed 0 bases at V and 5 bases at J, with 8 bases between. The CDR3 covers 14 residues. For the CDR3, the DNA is TGTGCCAGCAGTTACTCGGGGGGGCACAATGAGCAGTTCTTC. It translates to CASSYSGGHNEQFF.

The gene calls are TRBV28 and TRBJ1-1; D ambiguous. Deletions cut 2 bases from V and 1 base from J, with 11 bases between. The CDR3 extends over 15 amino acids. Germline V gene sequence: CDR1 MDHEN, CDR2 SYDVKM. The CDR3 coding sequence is TGTGCCAGCAGTTTAGGGTTGGCAGGGAACACTGAAGCTTTCTTT. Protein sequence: CASSLGLAGNTEAFF.

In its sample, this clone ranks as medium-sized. CDR3 coding DNA: TGCGCCAGCAGCCGGGAATTCATGTTTAGTGAGCAGTACTTC. This encodes CASSREFMFSEQYF. The rearrangement uses TRBV5-1 and TRBJ2-7, with a tentative D call TRBD2 (5 bases). The ends were cut back, 4 bases at V and 7 bases at J, with 18 bases in the middle. Per germline, CDR1 SGHRS and CDR2 YFSETQ. The CDR3 runs to 14 residues.

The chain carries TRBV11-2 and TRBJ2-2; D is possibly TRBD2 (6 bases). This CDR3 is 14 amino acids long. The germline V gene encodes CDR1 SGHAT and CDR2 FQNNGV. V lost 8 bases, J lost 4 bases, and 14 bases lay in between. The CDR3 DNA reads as TGTGCCAGCCAAACCACCGGGGGCACCGGGGAGCTGTTTTTT. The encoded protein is CASQTTGGTGELFF.

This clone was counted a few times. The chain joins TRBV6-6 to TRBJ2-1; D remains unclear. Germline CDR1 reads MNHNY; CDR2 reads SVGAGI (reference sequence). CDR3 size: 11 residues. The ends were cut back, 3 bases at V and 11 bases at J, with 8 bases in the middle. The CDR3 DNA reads TGTGCCAGCAGTTATGAGAGAAAGCAGTTCTTC. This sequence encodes CASSYERKQFF.

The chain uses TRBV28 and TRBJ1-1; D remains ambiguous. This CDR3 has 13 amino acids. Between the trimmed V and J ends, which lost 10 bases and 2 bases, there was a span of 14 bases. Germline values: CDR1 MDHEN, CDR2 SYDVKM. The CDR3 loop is CAIRGTANTEAFF. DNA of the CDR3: TGTGCCATCCGGGGAACAGCCAACACTGAAGCTTTCTTT.

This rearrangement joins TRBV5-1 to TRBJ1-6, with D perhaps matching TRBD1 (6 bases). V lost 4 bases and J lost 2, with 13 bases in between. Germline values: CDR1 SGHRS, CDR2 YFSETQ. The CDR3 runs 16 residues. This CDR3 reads CASSTQGRPYNSPLHF. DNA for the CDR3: TGCGCCAGCAGCACACAGGGTCGCCCCTATAATTCACCCCTCCACTTT.

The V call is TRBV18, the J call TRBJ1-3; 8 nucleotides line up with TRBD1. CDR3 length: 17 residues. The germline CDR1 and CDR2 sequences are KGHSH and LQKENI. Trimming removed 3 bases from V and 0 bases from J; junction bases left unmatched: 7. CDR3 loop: CASSPATGDGSGNTIYF. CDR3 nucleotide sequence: TGTGCCAGCTCACCCGCGACAGGGGATGGCTCTGGAAACACCATATATTTT.

The CDR3 sequence: CASSLVGGQRAYEQYF. In DNA, the CDR3 is TGTGCCAGCAGCTTAGTGGGTGGACAGAGAGCTTACGAGCAGTACTTC. The V gene is TRBV11-2, the J gene TRBJ2-7; tentative D call: TRBD1 (6 bases). The CDR3 sequence is 16 residues long. In germline, CDR1 is SGHAT, CDR2 FQNNGV. The V end was cut by 1 base, the J end by 4 bases, with 17 bases between.